The text below deals with one T cell receptor beta chain. The germline V gene has CDR1 LGHDT and CDR2 YNNKEL (reference sequence). The V gene lost 2 bases and the J gene lost 4 bases, with 11 bases spanning the gap. The CDR3 covers 14 residues. This table comes from immunoSEQ multiplex PCR, and its TCRdb copy is limited to in-frame clones, with some not included. The table includes a few hundred thousand clones, 70% to 90% detected once. The entry originates in a study of blood T cell repertoires in COVID-19. About the study: From T cells, B-cell-depleted T cells, or PBMCs came the material, which was cDNA or gDNA.

The J gene is TRBJ2-5, the V gene TRBV3-1 (or the pseudogene TRBV3-2); a possible D gene is TRBD1 (5 bases). The sequenced sample was PBMCs or T cells enriched from blood (not recorded which). This sequence originates from a woman younger than 35 who had been exposed to COVID-19. CDR3 DNA sequence: TGTGCCAGCAGCCAAAGGGGATTGCTAGAGACCCAGTACTTC. Encoded protein: CASSQRGLLETQYF.